The 6 T cell receptor beta chains below were found in one sample sequenced in a study of blood T cell repertoires in COVID-19. Sequencing was performed with immunoSEQ multiplex PCR; in TCRdb, only in-frame clones are kept and a portion is missing. The sample has about 110,000 clones; more than 70% are singletons. Input material: peripheral blood. The receptors come from a man aged 45-60 years with active or convalescent COVID-19.

This chain connects TRBV27 to TRBJ1-4; TRBD1 agrees at 7 bases. The CDR3 loop spans 14 amino acids. Germline V CDR1 and CDR2: MNHEY, SMNVEV (reference sequence). Unmatched junction bases numbered 5, after V lost 5 bases and J lost 5 bases. Written as DNA, the CDR3 is TGTGCCAGCAGTGGAGGGGGCAGAAATGAAAAACTGTTTTTT. Protein product: CASSGGGRNEKLFF.

The V gene is TRBV5-1, the J gene TRBJ2-1; the match to TRBD2 covers 13 bases. J lost 6 bases, V lost 3 bases, and 3 bases had no gene match. There are 15 residues in the CDR3. CDR1 and CDR2 from the germline V gene are SGHRS and YFSETQ. The CDR3 DNA is TGCGCCAGCAGCTGGGGACTAGCGGGGTTCAATGAGCAGTTCTTC. Protein product: CASSWGLAGFNEQFF.

The V call is TRBV18, the J call TRBJ1-1; D is uncertain. Trimming left V 3 bases short and J 5 bases short, with 7 bases between. The CDR3 runs to 12 residues. Germline V gene lookup returns CDR1 KGHSH and CDR2 LQKENI. This CDR3 is CASSPYVTEAFF. CDR3 in DNA: TGTGCCAGCTCACCTTATGTGACTGAAGCTTTCTTT.

The genes are TRBV27 and TRBJ1-2, with 7 positions matching TRBD1. The CDR3 contains 13 residues. V gave up 2 bases and J gave up 8 bases; unmatched junction bases: 5. Germline loops: CDR1 MNHEY, CDR2 SMNVEV (reference sequence). The CDR3 sequence: CASSLKGALGYTF. The CDR3 region has the DNA TGTGCCAGCAGTTTAAAGGGGGCCTTGGGCTACACCTTC.

This clone was seen just once. The chain employs TRBV7-9 and TRBJ1-5; D is ambiguous. CDR1 is SEHNR and CDR2 is FQNEAQ in the germline V gene (reference sequence). Trimming left V 5 bases short and J 3 bases short, with 8 bases between. This CDR3 has 13 amino acids. The CDR3 nucleotides read TGTGCCAGCAGCCGGTCACTCAATCAGCCCCAGCATTTT. This gives the protein CASSRSLNQPQHF. The full variable domain, completed using reference TRBV7-9 and TRBJ1-5, is DTGVSQNPRHKITKRGQNVTFRCDPISEHNRLYWYRQTLGQGPEFLTYFQNEAQLEKSRLLSDRFSAERPKGSFSTLEIQRTEQGDSAMYLCASSRSLNQPQHFGDGTRLSIL.

This chain joins TRBV2 and TRBJ1-2; D uncertain. The CDR3 runs 13 residues. CDR1 SNHLY and CDR2 FYNNEI come from the germline V gene. Trimming pared 8 bases from V and 2 bases from J, leaving 12 bases between. CDR3 nucleotides: TGTGCCAGCTATCGGGTGGCGAACTATGGCTACACCTTC. It yields the protein CASYRVANYGYTF.